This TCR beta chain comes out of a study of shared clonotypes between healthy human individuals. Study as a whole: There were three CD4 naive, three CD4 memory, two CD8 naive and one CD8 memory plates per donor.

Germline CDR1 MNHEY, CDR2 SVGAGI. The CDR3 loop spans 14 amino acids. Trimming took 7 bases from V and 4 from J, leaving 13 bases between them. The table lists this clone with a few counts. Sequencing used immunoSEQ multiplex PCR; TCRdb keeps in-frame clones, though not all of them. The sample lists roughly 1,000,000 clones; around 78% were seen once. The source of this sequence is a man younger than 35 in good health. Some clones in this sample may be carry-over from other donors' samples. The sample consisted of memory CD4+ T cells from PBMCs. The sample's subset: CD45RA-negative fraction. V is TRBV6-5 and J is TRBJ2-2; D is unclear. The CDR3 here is CASTLGRFTGELFF. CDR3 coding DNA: TGTGCCAGCACCTTAGGTCGATTCACCGGGGAGCTGTTTTTT.